Here is one T cell receptor (beta chain) with its context. The antigen is undetermined. The data derive from a study of shared clonotypes between healthy human individuals. Naive CD8 cells lacked CD45RO, underwent positive selection for CCR7 and left out terminally differentiated effector memory CD45RA+ cells. Recent vaccinations or acute infections were absent in the healthy HIV-negative adult donors. Donors, without exception, were Caucasian adults residing in Nashville, Tennessee. Whole-study results and caveats: Despite large depth, rarefaction showed incomplete sorted-subset sequencing.

Data came from immunoSEQ multiplex PCR; TCRdb stores just in-frame clones and leaves some out. The sample holds about 2 million clones, roughly 95% seen once. The V end was cut by 2 bases, the J end by 1 base, with 12 bases between. CDR1 is MDHEN, CDR2 SYDVKM, per germline. The CDR3 is 16 residues long. The receptor was derived from a man between 18 and 29 years old in good health. Sequenced: naive CD8+ T cells sorted from blood. The genes are TRBV28 and TRBJ2-4; possibly TRBD1 or TRBD2 for D (5 bases each). The CDR3, as DNA: TGTGCCAGCAGTTTAAATTCAGAGGGGGCCAAAAACATTCAGTACTTC. It translates to CASSLNSEGAKNIQYF.